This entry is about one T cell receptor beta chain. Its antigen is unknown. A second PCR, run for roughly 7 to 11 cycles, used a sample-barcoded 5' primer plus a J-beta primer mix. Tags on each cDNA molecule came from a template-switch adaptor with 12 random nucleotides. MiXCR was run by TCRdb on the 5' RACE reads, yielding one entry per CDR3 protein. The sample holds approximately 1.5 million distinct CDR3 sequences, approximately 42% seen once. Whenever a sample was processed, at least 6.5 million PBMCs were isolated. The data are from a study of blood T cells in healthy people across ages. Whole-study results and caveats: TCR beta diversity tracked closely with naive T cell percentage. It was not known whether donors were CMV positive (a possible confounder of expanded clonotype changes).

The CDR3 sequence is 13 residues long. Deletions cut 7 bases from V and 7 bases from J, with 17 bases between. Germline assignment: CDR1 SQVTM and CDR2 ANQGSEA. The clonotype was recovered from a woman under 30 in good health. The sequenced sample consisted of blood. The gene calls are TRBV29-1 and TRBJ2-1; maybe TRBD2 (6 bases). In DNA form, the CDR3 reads TGCAGCGCTTTTGGTCAGGAGGGGAATGAGCAGTTCTTC. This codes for CSAFGQEGNEQFF.